What follows are 4 T cell receptor beta chains derived from one specimen sequenced in a study of blood T cell repertoires in COVID-19. This table comes from immunoSEQ multiplex PCR, and its TCRdb copy is limited to in-frame clones, with some not included. The data contain tens of thousands of clones, roughly 83% of them singletons. Sequencing was performed on peripheral blood. These receptors were obtained from a middle-aged man with active COVID-19.

This chain joins TRBV6-5 and TRBJ1-3; D gene unclear. Germline values: CDR1 MNHEY, CDR2 SVGAGI. The CDR3 length is 12 residues. Trimming took 8 bases from V and 0 from J, leaving 5 bases between them. The CDR3 DNA reads TGTGCCAGCGGTAGCTCTGGAAACACCATATATTTT. This translates into CASGSSGNTIYF.

CDR3 loop: CASSRGTEAFF. Here the CDR3 DNA reads TGTGCCAGTAGTCGGGGCACTGAAGCTTTCTTT. This chain links TRBV19 with TRBJ1-1, with D unclear. The length of the CDR3 is 11 residues. CDR1 LNHDA and CDR2 SQIVND come from the germline V gene (reference sequence). Trimming removed 5 bases at V and 4 bases at J, with 5 bases between.

V gene TRBV2 combines with J gene TRBJ2-1; TRBD2 agrees at 9 bases. The CDR3 consists of 17 residues. V shed 5 bases, J shed 4 bases, and the junction held 12 bases outside the gene matches. CDR1 SNHLY and CDR2 FYNNEI come from the germline V gene. CDR3 in amino acids: CASSIAGELVVYNEQFF. The CDR3 nucleotides are TGTGCCAGCAGTATAGCGGGAGAGCTCGTTGTGTACAATGAGCAGTTCTTC.

This chain uses TRBV7-2 with TRBJ1-3; 8 bases are a match to TRBD1. This CDR3 contains 17 residues. Unmatched junction bases numbered 4, after V lost 0 bases and J lost 0 bases. Germline V gene data show CDR1 as SGHTA and CDR2 as FQGNSA. CDR3 sequence (DNA): TGTGCCAGCAGCTTAGCGGCAGGGGGCCGCTCTGGAAACACCATATATTTT. As protein: CASSLAAGGRSGNTIYF. Full variable domain (outside the CDR3, taken from reference TRBV7-2 and TRBJ1-3): GAGVSQSPSNKVTEKGKDVELRCDPISGHTALYWYRQSLGQGLEFLIYFQGNSAPDKSGLPSDRFSAERTGGSVSTLTIQRTQQEDSAVYLCASSLAAGGRSGNTIYFGEGSWLTVV.